This TCR beta chain was profiled in a study of CD8+CD57+ T cells in acquired aplastic anemia. Overall study results and limits: The CD8+ Simpson's diversity of patients and controls was not significantly different.

The template used for profiling TCR beta VDJ and CDR3 was genomic DNA. A single record per CDR3 protein comes from TCRdb applying MiXCR to the reads. This table has 150,000 to 200,000 distinct CDR3 sequences, 40% to 60% appearing once. By flow cytometry, patients selected for sequencing had shown an expansion of CD8+CD57+ cells. As to this clonotype: Its specificity is unknown.

Trimming removed 3 bases at V and 12 bases at J, with 11 bases between. CDR1 is LNHDA and CDR2 is SQIVND in the germline V gene (reference sequence). The CDR3 spans 11 residues. The sequence was collected from a human donor with aplastic anemia. The sequenced sample consisted of sorted CD4+, CD8+, or CD8+CD57+ T cells (not recorded which) from PBMCs. This chain links TRBV19 with TRBJ1-1; D gene uncertain. CDR3 coding DNA: TGTGCCAGTAGTATTCCGTCAGAAACTTTCTTT. It yields the protein CASSIPSETFF.